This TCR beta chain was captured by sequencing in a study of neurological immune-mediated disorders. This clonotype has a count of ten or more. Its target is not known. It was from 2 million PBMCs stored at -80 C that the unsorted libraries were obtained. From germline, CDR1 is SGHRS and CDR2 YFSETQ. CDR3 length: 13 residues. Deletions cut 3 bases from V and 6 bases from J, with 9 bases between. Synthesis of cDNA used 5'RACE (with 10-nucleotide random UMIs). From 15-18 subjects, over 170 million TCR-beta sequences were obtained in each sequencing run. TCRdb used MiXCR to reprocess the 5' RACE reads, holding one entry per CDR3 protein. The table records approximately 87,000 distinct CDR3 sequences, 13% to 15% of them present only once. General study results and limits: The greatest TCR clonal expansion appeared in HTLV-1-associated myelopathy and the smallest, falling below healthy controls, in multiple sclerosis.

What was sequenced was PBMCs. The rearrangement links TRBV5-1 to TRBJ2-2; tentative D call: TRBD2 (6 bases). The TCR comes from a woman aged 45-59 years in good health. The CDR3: CASSSGTPGELFF. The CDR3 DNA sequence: TGCGCCAGCAGCTCCGGGACTCCCGGGGAGCTGTTTTTT.